This TCR beta chain was sequenced during a study of glioma-infiltrating T cells after dendritic cell vaccination. Study in general: Dendritic cell vaccination trial patients had either newly diagnosed or recurrent glioblastoma. Whole-study results and caveats: No direct clonality-survival link was found; a diverse polyclonal response may matter.

This clone is a singleton in its sample. Antigen unknown. Assay used: immunoSEQ multiplex PCR; TCRdb lists only in-frame clones, some missing. Of roughly 100,000 clones in the sample, around 87% were seen once. V lost 7 bases and J 5 bases, leaving 12 bases between the germline ends. The CDR3 has 12 amino acids. Looked up from germline, CDR1 is SQVTM and CDR2 is ANQGSEA. Time point reported: after dendritic cell vaccination, including at tumor progression/relapse. Material: blood, obtained after dendritic cell vaccination. This clonotype was sampled from a human donor with glioblastoma. The chain couples TRBV29-1 to TRBJ2-1; D is possibly TRBD2 (5 bases). CDR3 sequence reads: CSGREPNNEQFF. The CDR3 nucleotides are TGCAGCGGACGGGAACCAAACAATGAGCAGTTCTTC.